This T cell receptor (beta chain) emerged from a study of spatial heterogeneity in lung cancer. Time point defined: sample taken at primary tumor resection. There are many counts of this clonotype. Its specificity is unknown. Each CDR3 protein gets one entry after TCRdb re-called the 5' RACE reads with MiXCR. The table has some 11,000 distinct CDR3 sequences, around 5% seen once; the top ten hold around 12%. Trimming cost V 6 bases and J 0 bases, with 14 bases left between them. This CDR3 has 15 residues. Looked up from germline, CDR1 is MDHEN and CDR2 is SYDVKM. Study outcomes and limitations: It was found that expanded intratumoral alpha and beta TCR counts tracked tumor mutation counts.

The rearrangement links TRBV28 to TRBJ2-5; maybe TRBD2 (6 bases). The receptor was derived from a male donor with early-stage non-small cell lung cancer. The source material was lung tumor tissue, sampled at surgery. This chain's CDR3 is CASRSGRDYQETQYF. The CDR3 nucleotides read TGTGCCAGCAGGTCTGGCCGGGACTACCAAGAGACCCAGTACTTC.